Below, 2 T cell receptor beta chains from the same sample are listed, as sequenced in a study of response to subunit inactivated influenza vaccine. TCRdb re-called the RT-PCR reads through MiXCR, storing one row per CDR3 protein. The sample comprises around 570,000 distinct CDR3 sequences, about 11% of which are singletons, and 9.5% to 11% rests with the top ten. This same sample was also part of a study on T cells expressing NK-cell markers. From that paper: A 5'RACE template switching approach incorporating UMIs was used to make TCR beta cDNA.

The sample consisted of PBMCs from blood, taken on the day of vaccination. The receptors were gathered from a man aged 50 or older who received an inactivated influenza vaccine.

This clonotype was counted many times. This CDR3 is CAISQTGANTGELFF. The CDR3 region has the DNA TGTGCCATCAGCCAGACAGGGGCGAACACCGGGGAGCTGTTTTTT. The chain is built from TRBV10-3 and TRBJ2-2; 8 bases fit TRBD1. With V trimmed by 6 bases and J by 0 bases, 3 bases remained unmatched. Germline lookup yields CDR1 ENHRY and CDR2 SYGVKD. This CDR3 has 15 residues.

V usage is TRBV29-1 and J usage is TRBJ2-7, with 9 bases aligning to TRBD1. The J segment lost 4 bases and the V segment lost 5 bases, leaving 6 bases of the junction unmatched. The CDR3 totals 13 residues. Germline V lookup: CDR1 SQVTM, CDR2 ANQGSEA. CDR3 in DNA: TGCAGCGTTCACGCGGACAGGGGATACGAGCAGTACTTC. As protein: CSVHADRGYEQYF.